This is a list of T cell receptor beta chains from one sample in a study of tumor-infiltrating lymphocytes in primary liver carcinoma. TCRdb recomputed calls from the multiplex PCR reads with MiXCR, one row per CDR3 protein. The repertoire holds around 88,000 distinct CDR3 sequences, with approximately 72% as singletons. The material sequenced was tumor-adjacent normal liver tissue. The origin of the receptors is a man aged 35-49 years with primary liver carcinoma and hepatitis B virus infection. Each CDR3 is given with its conserved first and last residue. Each record gives: clone size, CDR3 length, D gene, V gene, J gene, CDR3 protein, CDR3 DNA. D genes are given only for firm matches. A clone size is listed for some rows: how often the clone was seen (once, few, many), or a class if it is expanded.

abundance: NA; len: 13; d_gene: NA; v_gene: TRBV29-1; j_gene: TRBJ1-2; CDR3aa: CGSAGLLDYGYTF; CDR3nt: TGCGGTTCGGCGGGGCTTCTAGACTATGGCTACACCTTC
abundance: NA; len: 15; d_gene: NA; v_gene: TRBV11-2; j_gene: TRBJ1-5; CDR3aa: CASSLSGRTTDTQHF; CDR3nt: TGTGCCAGCAGTTTAAGTGGTAGAACCACAGATACGCAGCATTTT
abundance: many; len: 13; d_gene: NA; v_gene: TRBV11-2; j_gene: TRBJ2-3; CDR3aa: CASSLISTDTQYF; CDR3nt: TGTGCCAGCAGCTTGATTAGCACAGATACGCAGTATTTT
abundance: many; len: 15; d_gene: TRBD2; v_gene: TRBV6-6; j_gene: TRBJ2-1; CDR3aa: CASSGTSGLYNEQFF; CDR3nt: TGTGCCAGCAGTGGGACTAGCGGGCTGTACAATGAGCAGTTCTTC
abundance: NA; len: 15; d_gene: NA; v_gene: TRBV6-4; j_gene: TRBJ2-1; CDR3aa: CASSGLTGDFNEQFF; CDR3nt: TGTGCCAGCAGTGGACTAACGGGAGATTTCAATGAGCAGTTCTTC
abundance: NA; len: 16; d_gene: TRBD2; v_gene: TRBV5-4; j_gene: TRBJ2-5; CDR3aa: CASSSKTSGNLKSQYF; CDR3nt: TGTGCCAGTAGCTCTAAGACTAGCGGAAACTTAAAGAGCCAGTACTTC
abundance: many; len: 15; d_gene: NA; v_gene: TRBV14; j_gene: TRBJ2-7; CDR3aa: CASSQVTGRVYEQYF; CDR3nt: TGTGCCAGCAGCCAAGTTACAGGGAGGGTGTACGAGCAGTACTTC
abundance: NA; len: 15; d_gene: NA; v_gene: TRBV7-3; j_gene: TRBJ2-3; CDR3aa: CASSYGSLSIDTQYF; CDR3nt: TGTGCCAGCAGCTACGGGTCGCTTAGCATAGATACGCAGTATTTT
abundance: many; len: 14; d_gene: NA; v_gene: TRBV12-5; j_gene: TRBJ2-1; CDR3aa: CASGFDTRGNEQFF; CDR3nt: TGTGCTAGTGGTTTCGATACTAGGGGAAATGAGCAGTTCTTC
abundance: many; len: 14; d_gene: TRBD1; v_gene: TRBV29-1; j_gene: TRBJ1-5; CDR3aa: CSVSSGTGNQPQHF; CDR3nt: TGCAGCGTTTCATCTGGGACAGGGAATCAGCCCCAGCATTTT
abundance: many; len: 12; d_gene: NA; v_gene: TRBV29-1; j_gene: TRBJ2-1; CDR3aa: CSVNGAGNEQFF; CDR3nt: TGCAGCGTTAACGGGGCAGGCAATGAGCAGTTCTTC
abundance: many; len: 17; d_gene: NA; v_gene: TRBV6-6; j_gene: TRBJ2-1; CDR3aa: CASSYGTVPSSYNEQFF; CDR3nt: TGTGCCAGCAGTTACGGGACTGTCCCTAGCTCCTACAATGAGCAGTTCTTC
abundance: NA; len: 15; d_gene: NA; v_gene: TRBV4-1; j_gene: TRBJ1-5; CDR3aa: CASSSGEVGLQPQHF; CDR3nt: TGCGCCAGCAGTTCAGGGGAAGTTGGTCTTCAGCCCCAGCATTTT
abundance: NA; len: 17; d_gene: TRBD1; v_gene: TRBV6-1; j_gene: TRBJ2-3; CDR3aa: CASSEGQGDRGTGTQYF; CDR3nt: TGTGCCAGCAGTGAAGGGCAGGGGGACAGGGGGACAGGTACGCAGTATTTT
abundance: once; len: 15; d_gene: TRBD2; v_gene: TRBV11-2; j_gene: TRBJ2-3; CDR3aa: CACSLLAGDGDTQYF; CDR3nt: TGTGCCTGCAGCTTACTAGCGGGAGATGGCGATACACAGTATTTT
abundance: many; len: 15; d_gene: NA; v_gene: TRBV4-1; j_gene: TRBJ2-1; CDR3aa: CASSPPLAPYDEQFF; CDR3nt: TGCGCCAGCAGCCCTCCCCTGGCGCCCTACGATGAGCAGTTCTTC
abundance: once; len: 14; d_gene: TRBD1; v_gene: TRBV7-9; j_gene: TRBJ2-7; CDR3aa: CASSSRDRGDEQYF; CDR3nt: TGTGCCAGCAGCTCCCGGGACAGGGGGGACGAGCAGTACTTC
abundance: many; len: 16; d_gene: NA; v_gene: TRBV4-1; j_gene: TRBJ2-5; CDR3aa: CASSQDREQGGKTQYF; CDR3nt: TGCGCCAGCAGCCAAGATCGGGAACAGGGCGGAAAGACCCAGTACTTC
abundance: NA; len: 14; d_gene: NA; v_gene: TRBV11-2; j_gene: TRBJ2-7; CDR3aa: CAGLGGTLPYEQYF; CDR3nt: TGTGCCGGCCTCGGCGGGACTCTACCCTACGAGCAGTACTTC
abundance: once; len: 17; d_gene: TRBD1; v_gene: TRBV6-4; j_gene: TRBJ2-2; CDR3aa: CASSASGTGGEAGELFF; CDR3nt: TGTGCCAGCAGTGCCTCCGGGACAGGGGGAGAGGCCGGTGAGCTGTTTTTT
abundance: NA; len: 15; d_gene: TRBD2; v_gene: TRBV6-2/TRBV6-3; j_gene: TRBJ2-3; CDR3aa: CASSPGTSSTDTQNF; CDR3nt: TGTGCCAGCAGTCCTGGGACTAGCAGCACAGATACGCAGAATTTT
abundance: NA; len: 17; d_gene: TRBD2; v_gene: TRBV27; j_gene: TRBJ2-1; CDR3aa: CASSSDATSGTYNEQFF; CDR3nt: TGTGCCAGCAGTTCGGATGCCACTAGCGGGACCTACAATGAGCAGTTCTTC
abundance: NA; len: 15; d_gene: TRBD1; v_gene: TRBV12-3/TRBV12-4; j_gene: TRBJ1-1; CDR3aa: CASGHRGEGYTKAFF; CDR3nt: TGTGCCAGCGGTCACAGGGGTGAGGGATACACTAAAGCTTTCTTT
abundance: NA; len: 19; d_gene: TRBD2; v_gene: TRBV6-6; j_gene: TRBJ2-3; CDR3aa: CPSSYSRPLLAGHTDTQYF; CDR3nt: TGTCCCAGCAGTTACTCTCGCCCCCTACTAGCGGGCCACACAGATACGCAGTATTTT
abundance: few; len: 15; d_gene: TRBD2; v_gene: TRBV10-3; j_gene: TRBJ2-1; CDR3aa: CAITSAGGPSVEQFF; CDR3nt: TGTGCCATCACCTCCGCGGGAGGGCCGAGCGTTGAGCAGTTCTTC
abundance: many; len: 16; d_gene: NA; v_gene: TRBV12-3/TRBV12-4; j_gene: TRBJ1-5; CDR3aa: CASSFRGGYSNQPQHF; CDR3nt: TGTGCCAGCAGTTTCCGGGGGGGTTATAGCAATCAGCCCCAGCATTTT
abundance: many; len: 17; d_gene: TRBD1; v_gene: TRBV4-1; j_gene: TRBJ2-3; CDR3aa: CASSPYSGTGGADTQYF; CDR3nt: TGCGCCAGCAGCCCATATTCCGGGACAGGGGGAGCAGATACGCAGTATTTT
abundance: NA; len: 14; d_gene: TRBD1; v_gene: TRBV12-3/TRBV12-4; j_gene: TRBJ2-3; CDR3aa: CASRFGTGPDTQYF; CDR3nt: TGTGCCAGCAGATTCGGGACAGGCCCAGATACGCAGTATTTT
abundance: NA; len: 14; d_gene: NA; v_gene: TRBV11-1; j_gene: TRBJ2-7; CDR3aa: CVSSTFGRTYEQYF; CDR3nt: TGTGTCAGCAGCACCTTCGGAAGGACCTACGAGCAGTACTTC
abundance: NA; len: 14; d_gene: NA; v_gene: TRBV29-1; j_gene: TRBJ2-5; CDR3aa: CSVLVNVGVEIQYF; CDR3nt: TGCAGCGTTCTTGTTAACGTAGGGGTAGAGATCCAGTACTTC